This TCR beta chain was found in a study of blood T cells in healthy people across ages. It was with a sample-barcoded 5' primer and a J-beta primer mix that a second PCR of roughly 7 to 11 cycles was run. The authors tagged each cDNA molecule using a template-switch adaptor with 12 random nucleotides. MiXCR, run by TCRdb on the 5' RACE reads, gives a single entry per CDR3 protein. This sample carries about 1.7 million distinct CDR3 sequences, roughly 30% of them seen once, and the ten largest clones take more than 6%. Overall study findings and caveats: Across the age range, TCR beta diversity per million T cells fell in a roughly linear way.

As to this clonotype: The antigen is not known.

CDR3 length: 13 amino acids. Trimming left V 1 base short and J 5 bases short, with 7 bases between. The germline gives CDR1 PRHDT, CDR2 FYEKMQ (reference sequence). The chain links TRBV13 to TRBJ2-3; D gene ambiguous. The sequence was collected from a young woman in good health. Sequencing was done on a sample of blood. The CDR3 spells CASSLEVEDTQYF. CDR3 nucleotides: TGTGCCAGCAGCTTAGAAGTGGAAGATACGCAGTATTTT.